This TCR beta chain was captured by sequencing in a study of blood T cell repertoires in COVID-19 (dated by TCRdb to the early 2020s). Regarding the complete study: The collaborator samples originated in the United States, Italy and Spain and spanned the acute and convalescent phases of COVID-19. HLA class I and class II types, where available, came from metadata supplied by the sample provider rather than from assay-based typing. The material from the prospective study consisted of cDNA or gDNA derived from T cells, B-cell-depleted T cells, or PBMCs. Samples were obtained from the ongoing ImmuneRACE study (first 160 participants) and from over 1,000 subjects provided by 6 global collaborators. The repertoires were released in a freely available public database intended as a resource for research on the immune response to SARS-CoV-2. The dataset comprised deeply sampled blood TCRbeta repertoires from subjects exposed to, actively infected with, or recovered from COVID-19. The sample metadata nearly always contained a de-identified subject ID, COVID-19 status, age in years and sex. Paper-wide results and their limitations: How much clinical and demographic metadata was included differed by source and by participant, and the metadata was provided uncurated.

Concerning this clone: This clone's antigen is unknown. No base quality values were provided; no much bigger clone lies one nucleotide off.

A distance of 7 bases separates the germline ends of V and J, which lose 6 bases and 4 bases respectively. Including the terminal cysteine and phenylalanine, the CDR3 comprises 11 residues. Solely the CDR3 DNA is kept, with 33 bases framed from the first base. CDR1 and CDR2 were assigned from the germline V gene as SNHLY and FYNNEI. TCRbeta CDR3 regions were amplified from genomic DNA using the immunoSEQ Assay, a bias-controlled multiplex PCR. As for the authors' bioinformatics: Within the assay, amplification of reference gene primers was used to estimate how many nucleated cells each sample contained. Sequence reads were collapsed and filtered to measure the absolute abundance of every unique TCRbeta CDR3 rearrangement. For each sample, productive Simpson clonality was calculated as the square root of Simpson's diversity index over productive rearrangements. Sourced from immuneACCESS, this table was stored by TCRdb with only in-frame sequences that have V and J called. A share of the clones is absent; for the studies checked, an unresolved V gene accounts for under half, and the remainder has no known explanation. V, J and clone size are those of that table, while D and trimming were read from the DNA. The sample table holds more than 85,000 clones, of which 87% were seen once. About 18% of the sample comes from the top ten.

Collaborating institutions collected whole blood in K2EDTA tubes following their own protocols. For TCRbeta analysis, collaborators shipped samples as frozen whole blood, isolated PBMCs, or DNA extracted from either of those sample types. This chain is built from TRBV2 and TRBJ2-7; a tentative D match to TRBD1 spans 5 bases. The TCR comes from a human donor in a cohort sampled during active COVID-19. The sequenced material came from peripheral blood. The CDR3 region reads CASRAGYEQYF. In nucleotides, the sequence is TGTGCCAGCAGGGCAGGGTACGAGCAGTACTTC.